These 19 T cell receptor beta chains were sequenced from one sample in a study of long-term antiretroviral therapy in people with HIV. This was the immunoSEQ v3.0 assay at survey level. Clones were read by immunoSEQ multiplex PCR, and TCRdb kept only the in-frame ones, dropping some. The sample has around 27,000 clones, roughly 87% seen once. Sequenced here: unsorted PBMCs, sampled 1.1 years before starting antiretroviral therapy. Source of these receptors: a woman between 25 and 40 years old with HIV.

V usage is TRBV11-3 and J usage is TRBJ2-2, with 8 nucleotides matching TRBD2. This CDR3 contains 15 residues. Per germline, CDR1 SGHNT and CDR2 YENEEA. V lost 5 bases, J lost 5 bases, and 7 bases stayed unmatched. The CDR3 protein is CASSPRTSSTGELFF. The CDR3, as DNA: TGTGCCAGCAGCCCCCGGACTAGCTCGACCGGGGAGCTGTTTTTT.

The genes are TRBV11-2 and TRBJ2-7, with 10 bases that match TRBD1. This CDR3 comprises 16 residues. The germline gives CDR1 SGHAT, CDR2 FQNNGV. J lost 1 base, V lost 4 bases, and 7 bases had no gene match. The CDR3 nucleotides are TGTGCCAGCAGCTCCGCCGGGACAGGGGAATCCTACGAGCAGTACTTC. Its translation: CASSSAGTGESYEQYF.

V and J are TRBV6-1 and TRBJ1-1; D may be TRBD1 (5 bases). From germline, CDR1 is MNHNS and CDR2 SASEGT. Trimming took off 4 bases at V and 6 bases at J, with 15 bases between the two ends. The CDR3 sequence is 14 residues long. Written as DNA, the CDR3 is TGTGCCAGCAGTGGCTTACTGGGGGTATCTGAAGCTTTCTTT. Encoded protein: CASSGLLGVSEAFF.

This clone turned up a few times. This chain uses TRBV6-5 with TRBJ1-6, with 9 positions matching TRBD1. The CDR3 consists of 14 residues. The ends lost 6 bases at V and 9 bases at J; junction bases unmatched: 6. Germline CDR1 MNHEY, CDR2 SVGAGI. CDR3 in amino acids: CASSVGTGFSPLHF. CDR3 nucleotide sequence: TGTGCCAGCAGCGTGGGGACAGGGTTTTCACCCCTCCACTTT.

The DNA for the CDR3 is TGTGCCAGCAGCGTAGGTAGTGCGACCATGAATGAAAAACTGTTTTTT. It yields the protein CASSVGSATMNEKLFF. This rearrangement joins TRBV9 to TRBJ1-4; no definite D call. The CDR3 extends over 16 amino acids. V lost 0 bases and J 5 bases, leaving 14 bases between the germline ends. CDR1 and CDR2 from the germline V gene are SGDLS and YYNGEE.

The chain joins TRBV13 to TRBJ2-1; the match to TRBD2 covers 10 bases. Germline-derived CDR1 and CDR2 are PRHDT and FYEKMQ (reference sequence). V dropped 4 bases and J dropped 4; count of bases not matched to a gene: 4. CDR3 size: 15 residues. The CDR3 sequence is CASSSLAGSYNEQFF. In DNA form, the CDR3 reads TGTGCCAGCAGCTCACTAGCGGGGTCGTACAATGAGCAGTTCTTC.

The rearrangement links TRBV2 to TRBJ2-4, with TRBD1 matching over 8 bases. Per the germline V gene, CDR1 is SNHLY and CDR2 is FYNNEI. The CDR3 length is 15 residues. V was clipped by 5 bases and J by 1 base; unmatched bases: 4. CDR3 loop: CASSRTGGAKNIQYF. The CDR3, as DNA: TGTGCCAGCAGTCGTACAGGGGGGGCCAAAAACATTCAGTACTTC.

The V and J genes are TRBV5-1 and TRBJ1-1; 9 nucleotides line up with TRBD1. The CDR3 has 13 amino acids. V lost 4 bases, J lost 3 bases, and 1 base stayed unmatched. Germline CDR1 is SGHRS and CDR2 is YFSETQ. This CDR3 reads CASSRDRDTEAFF. The CDR3 nucleotides are TGCGCCAGCAGCAGGGACAGGGACACTGAAGCTTTCTTT.

This chain links TRBV27 with TRBJ1-1, with a tentative D call TRBD1 (5 bases). Trimming shortened V by 2 bases and J by 6 bases, and 7 bases separated the two germline ends. Looked up from germline, CDR1 is MNHEY and CDR2 is SMNVEV (reference sequence). The CDR3 spans 12 residues. This CDR3 reads CASSLGGPEAFF. The CDR3 DNA is TGTGCCAGCAGTTTAGGGGGTCCTGAAGCTTTCTTT.

The V and J genes are TRBV5-4 and TRBJ2-3, with D possibly being TRBD2 (5 bases). CDR3 length equals 13 residues. CDR1 SGHNT and CDR2 YYREEE come from the germline V gene (reference sequence). V was trimmed by 3 bases and J by 3 bases, leaving 8 bases between them. The CDR3, as DNA: TGTGCCAGCAGCTCCGGGGTTACAGATACGCAGTATTTT. Translating it yields CASSSGVTDTQYF.

The genes are TRBV27 and TRBJ2-3; 8 bases agree with TRBD2. The length of the CDR3 is 16 residues. CDR1 MNHEY and CDR2 SMNVEV come from the germline V gene (reference sequence). With 8 bases clipped from V and 0 bases from J, the junction kept 10 bases outside the gene matches. CDR3 region: CASVGLDAVSTDTQYF. CDR3 in DNA: TGTGCCAGCGTGGGACTAGATGCAGTGAGCACAGATACGCAGTATTTT.

This sequence joins TRBV29-1 and TRBJ2-1, with D perhaps assigned TRBD1 or TRBD2 (7 bases each). Germline CDR1 and CDR2: SQVTM and ANQGSEA. V lost 8 bases and J 1 base, leaving 18 bases between the germline ends. CDR3 length: 15 residues. As DNA, the CDR3 is TGCAGCTCCAACCGGGGGGACAGATCCTACAATGAGCAGTTCTTC. It is translated as CSSNRGDRSYNEQFF.

This clone has a single count. The chain employs TRBV11-3 and TRBJ2-1; perhaps D is TRBD1 or TRBD2 (6 bases each). The CDR3 extends over 13 amino acids. In germline, CDR1 is SGHNT, CDR2 YENEEA. V gave up 1 base and J gave up 13 bases, with 14 bases separating them. As DNA, the CDR3 is TGTGCCAGCAGCTTAGTGAAGGGGGGTCAACAGTTCTTC. Encoded protein: CASSLVKGGQQFF.

This chain connects TRBV2 to TRBJ2-6; D possibly corresponds to TRBD2 (5 bases). CDR1 is SNHLY, CDR2 FYNNEI, per germline. Trimming removed 4 bases from V and 5 bases from J, with 15 bases in between. The CDR3 is 16 residues long. The CDR3 is CASSGGYPSRANVLTF. As DNA, the CDR3 is TGTGCCAGCAGTGGAGGGTATCCCTCAAGGGCCAACGTCCTGACTTTC. The variable domain in full, with the rest retrieved from reference TRBV2 and TRBJ2-6, is EPEVTQTPSHQVTQMGQEVILRCVPISNHLYFYWYRQILGQKVEFLVSFYNNEISEKSEIFDDQFSVERPDGSNFTLKIRSTKLEDSAMYFCASSGGYPSRANVLTFGAGSRLTVL.

The chain joins TRBV6-6 to TRBJ2-4, with a weak D call TRBD1 (6 bases). The V end lost 8 bases, the J end lost 8 bases, and 19 bases lay between the germline ends. Germline CDR1 reads MNHNY; CDR2 reads SVGAGI (reference sequence). The CDR3 is made up of 14 amino acids. The CDR3 here is CASRRTSNRDIQYF. As DNA, the CDR3 is TGTGCCAGCCGCAGAACGTCGAACAGGGACATTCAGTACTTC.

This clone has just a few counts. This chain uses TRBV27 with TRBJ1-1; the match to TRBD1 covers 10 bases. V trimming: 5 bases; J trimming: 1 base; junction bases outside the gene matches: 4. Germline CDR1 is MNHEY and CDR2 is SMNVEV (reference sequence). There are 15 residues in the CDR3. For the CDR3, the DNA is TGTGCCAGCAGTCCTGGGGACAGGGGGAACACTGAAGCTTTCTTT. Encoded protein: CASSPGDRGNTEAFF.

The chain carries TRBV15 and TRBJ1-5; possible D gene TRBD1, 6 bases. This CDR3 comprises 15 residues. CDR1 is LNHNV and CDR2 is YYDKDF in the germline V gene (reference sequence). V was cut by 1 base and J by 11 bases, with 18 bases left in between. The CDR3 bases are TGTGCCACCAGCAGAGTACAGGGTCCAAGCGAGGCCCAGCATTTT. Amino acids: CATSRVQGPSEAQHF.

The CDR3 is CASGAGQLTLNTEAFF. The CDR3 coding sequence is TGTGCTAGTGGAGCTGGACAGCTGACCTTGAACACTGAAGCTTTCTTT. This rearrangement joins TRBV12-5 to TRBJ1-1; TRBD1 is a possible D gene (6 bases). The CDR3 runs to 16 residues. The ends were cut back, 6 bases at V and 0 bases at J, with 17 bases in the middle. Per the germline V gene, CDR1 is LGHNT and CDR2 is FRNRAP.

This chain joins TRBV23-1 and TRBJ2-3; TRBD2 aligns across 12 bases. TRBV23-1 is given ORF status, its function remaining uncertain. V gave up 8 bases and J gave up 1 base; unmatched junction bases: 10. The CDR3 is 17 amino acids. CDR3 sequence reads: CASLTSGGLRGTDTQYF. The CDR3 DNA follows: TGCGCCAGCTTGACTAGCGGGGGTTTAAGGGGCACAGATACGCAGTATTTT.